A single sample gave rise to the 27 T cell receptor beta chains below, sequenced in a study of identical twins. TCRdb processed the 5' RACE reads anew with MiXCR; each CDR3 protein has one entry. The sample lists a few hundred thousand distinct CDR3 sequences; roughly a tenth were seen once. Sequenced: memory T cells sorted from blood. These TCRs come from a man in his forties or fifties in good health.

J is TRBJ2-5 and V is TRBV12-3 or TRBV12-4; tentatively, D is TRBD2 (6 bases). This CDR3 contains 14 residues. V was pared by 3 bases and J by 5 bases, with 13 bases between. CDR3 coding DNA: TGTGCCAGCAGTTTGGGGGGTAATGAGGAGACCCAGTACTTC. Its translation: CASSLGGNEETQYF.

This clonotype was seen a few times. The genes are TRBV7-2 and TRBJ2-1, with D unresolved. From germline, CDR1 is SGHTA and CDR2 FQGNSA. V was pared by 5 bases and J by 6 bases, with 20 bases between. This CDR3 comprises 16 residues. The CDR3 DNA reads TGTGCCAGCAGCCCAGAGGTGGCCCGCTTTTCCAATGAGCAGTTCTTC. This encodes CASSPEVARFSNEQFF.

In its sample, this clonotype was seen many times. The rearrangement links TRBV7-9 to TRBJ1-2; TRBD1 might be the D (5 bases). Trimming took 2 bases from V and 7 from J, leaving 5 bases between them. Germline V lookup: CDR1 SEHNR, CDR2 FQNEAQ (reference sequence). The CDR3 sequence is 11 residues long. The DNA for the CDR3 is TGTGCCAGCAGCTTACAGGGTGGCTACACCTTC. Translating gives CASSLQGGYTF.

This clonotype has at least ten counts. The CDR3 bases are TGTGCCAGCAGTTTCGGGCAGGGGGCCTTTCAGCCCCAGCATTTT. Protein: CASSFGQGAFQPQHF. This sequence joins TRBV12-3 or TRBV12-4 and TRBJ1-5; the match to TRBD1 covers 8 bases. V lost 3 bases and J lost 6; bases outside the gene matches: 7. CDR3 length: 15 amino acids.

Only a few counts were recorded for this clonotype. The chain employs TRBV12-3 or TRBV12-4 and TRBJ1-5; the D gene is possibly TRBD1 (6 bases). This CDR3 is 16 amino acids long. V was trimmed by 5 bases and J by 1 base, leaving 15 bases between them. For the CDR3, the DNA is TGTGCCAGCAGTCAATCGACAGGCCTAAGCAATCAGCCCCAGCATTTT. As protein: CASSQSTGLSNQPQHF.

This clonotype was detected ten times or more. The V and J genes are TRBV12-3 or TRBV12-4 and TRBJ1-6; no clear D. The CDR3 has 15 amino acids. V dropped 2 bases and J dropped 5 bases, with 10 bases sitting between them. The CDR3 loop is CASSLRAANNSPLHF. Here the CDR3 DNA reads TGTGCCAGCAGTTTAAGGGCAGCGAATAATTCACCCCTCCACTTT.

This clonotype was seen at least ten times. The CDR3 region has the DNA TGTGCCATCAGCCCCGACGGAAACTATGGCTACACCTTC. Translated, it gives CAISPDGNYGYTF. The rearrangement joins TRBV10-3 to TRBJ1-2; the D is unclear. The CDR3 is 13 residues long. Germline CDR1 ENHRY, CDR2 SYGVKD. V was shortened by 6 bases and J by 2 bases, with 10 bases between the two germline ends.

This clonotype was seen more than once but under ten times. The CDR3, as DNA: TGCAGTGCTCCTTACCCGGGCCGTGCGAACACCGGGGAGCTGTTTTTT. It codes for CSAPYPGRANTGELFF. V usage is TRBV20-1 and J usage is TRBJ2-2; D uncertain. Germline V gene lookup returns CDR1 DFQATT and CDR2 SNEGSKA (reference sequence). V gave up 5 bases and J gave up 0 bases, with 16 bases separating them. This CDR3 is built from 16 residues.

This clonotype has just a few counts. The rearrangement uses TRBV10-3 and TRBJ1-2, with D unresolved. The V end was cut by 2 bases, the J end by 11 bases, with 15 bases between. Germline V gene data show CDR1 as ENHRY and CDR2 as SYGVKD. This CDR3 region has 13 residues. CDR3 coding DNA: TGTGCCATCAGTGAGAGGACGGAAATCGGTTACACCTTC. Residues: CAISERTEIGYTF.

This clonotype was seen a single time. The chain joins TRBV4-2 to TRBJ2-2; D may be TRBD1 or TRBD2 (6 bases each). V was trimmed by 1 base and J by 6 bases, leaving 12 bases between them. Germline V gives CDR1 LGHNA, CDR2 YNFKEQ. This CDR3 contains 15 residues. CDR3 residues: CASSQVQGRSGELFF. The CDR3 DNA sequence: TGTGCCAGCAGCCAAGTGCAGGGGAGGTCCGGGGAGCTGTTTTTT.

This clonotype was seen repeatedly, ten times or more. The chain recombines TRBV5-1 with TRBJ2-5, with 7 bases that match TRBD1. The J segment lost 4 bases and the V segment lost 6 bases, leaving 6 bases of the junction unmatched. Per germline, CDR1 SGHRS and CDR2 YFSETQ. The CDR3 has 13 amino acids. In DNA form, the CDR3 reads TGCGCCAGCAACACAGGGGCGGGAGAGACCCAGTACTTC. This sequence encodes CASNTGAGETQYF.

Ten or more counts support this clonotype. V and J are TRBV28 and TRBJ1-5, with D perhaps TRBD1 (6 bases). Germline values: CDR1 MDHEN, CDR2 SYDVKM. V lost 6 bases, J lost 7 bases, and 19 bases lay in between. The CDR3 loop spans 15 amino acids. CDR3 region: CASSGAYDRPQPQHF. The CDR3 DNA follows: TGTGCCAGCAGCGGGGCCTACGACAGGCCACAGCCCCAGCATTTT. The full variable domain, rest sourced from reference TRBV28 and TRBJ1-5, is DVKVTQSSRYLVKRTGEKVFLECVQDMDHENMFWYRQDPGLGLRLIYFSYDVKMKEKGDIPEGYSVSREKKERFSLILESASTNQTSMYLCASSGAYDRPQPQHFGDGTRLSIL.

The CDR3 reads CASSQSRQGADQPQHF. The CDR3 bases are TGCGCCAGCAGTCAATCTCGTCAGGGGGCCGATCAGCCCCAGCATTTT. The V and J genes are TRBV23-1 and TRBJ1-5; TRBD1 agrees at 8 bases. TRBV23-1 is an ORF, and what it does is uncertain. The J segment lost 5 bases and the V segment lost 0 bases, leaving 6 bases of the junction unmatched. This CDR3 comprises 16 residues.

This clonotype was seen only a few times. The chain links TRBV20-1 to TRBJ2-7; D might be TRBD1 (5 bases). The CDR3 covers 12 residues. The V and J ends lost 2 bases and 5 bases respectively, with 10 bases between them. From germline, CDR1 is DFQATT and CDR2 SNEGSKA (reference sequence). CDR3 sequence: CSARQGYDEQYF. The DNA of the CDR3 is TGCAGTGCTAGACAGGGTTACGACGAGCAGTACTTC.

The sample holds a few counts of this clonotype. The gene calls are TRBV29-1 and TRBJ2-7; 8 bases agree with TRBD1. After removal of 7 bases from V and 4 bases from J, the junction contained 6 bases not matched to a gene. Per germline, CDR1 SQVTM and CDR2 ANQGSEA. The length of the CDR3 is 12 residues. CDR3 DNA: TGCAGCGCCCGGGACAGGAGATACGAGCAGTACTTC. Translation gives CSARDRRYEQYF.

CDR3 nucleotide sequence: TGTGCCAGCACCTTAGGGAACACTGAAGCTTTCTTT. It yields the protein CASTLGNTEAFF. This sequence joins TRBV6-2 or TRBV6-3 and TRBJ1-1; D unclear. V lost 7 bases and J 1 base, leaving 7 bases between the germline ends. The CDR3 has 12 amino acids. CDR1 MNHEY and CDR2 SVGEGT come from the germline V gene.

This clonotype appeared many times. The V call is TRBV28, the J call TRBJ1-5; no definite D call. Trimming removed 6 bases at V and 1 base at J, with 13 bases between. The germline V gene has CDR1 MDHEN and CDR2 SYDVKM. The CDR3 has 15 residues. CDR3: CASRRFRESNQPQHF. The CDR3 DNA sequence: TGTGCCAGCAGGCGATTTCGGGAGAGCAATCAGCCCCAGCATTTT.

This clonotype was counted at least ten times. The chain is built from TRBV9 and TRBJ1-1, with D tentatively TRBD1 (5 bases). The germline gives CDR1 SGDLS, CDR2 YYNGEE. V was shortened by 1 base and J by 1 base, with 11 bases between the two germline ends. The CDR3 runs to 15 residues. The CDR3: CASSVRAGRNTEAFF. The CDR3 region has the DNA TGTGCCAGCAGCGTAAGAGCGGGGCGGAACACTGAAGCTTTCTTT.

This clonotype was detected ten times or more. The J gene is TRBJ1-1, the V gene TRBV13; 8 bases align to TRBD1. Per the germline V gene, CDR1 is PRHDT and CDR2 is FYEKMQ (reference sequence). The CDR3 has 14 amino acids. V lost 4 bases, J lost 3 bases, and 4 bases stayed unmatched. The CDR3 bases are TGTGCCAGCAGCTACGGACAGGGTGACACTGAAGCTTTCTTT. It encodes CASSYGQGDTEAFF. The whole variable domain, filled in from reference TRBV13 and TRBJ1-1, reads AAGVIQSPRHLIKEKRETATLKCYPIPRHDTVYWYQQGPGQDPQFLISFYEKMQSDKGSIPDRFSAQQFSDYHSELNMSSLELGDSALYFCASSYGQGDTEAFFGQGTRLTVV.

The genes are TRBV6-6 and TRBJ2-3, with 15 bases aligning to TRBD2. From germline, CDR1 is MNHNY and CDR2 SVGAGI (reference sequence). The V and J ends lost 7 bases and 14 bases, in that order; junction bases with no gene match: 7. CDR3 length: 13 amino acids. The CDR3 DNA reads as TGTGCCAGCAACCCGGGACTAGCGGGGGGCGCGTATTTT. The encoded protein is CASNPGLAGGAYF.

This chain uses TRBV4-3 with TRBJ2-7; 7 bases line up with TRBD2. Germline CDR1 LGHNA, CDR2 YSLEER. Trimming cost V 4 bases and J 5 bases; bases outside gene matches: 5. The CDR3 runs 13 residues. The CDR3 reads CASSPRLADEQYF. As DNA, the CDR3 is TGCGCCAGCAGCCCCAGACTAGCCGACGAGCAGTACTTC.

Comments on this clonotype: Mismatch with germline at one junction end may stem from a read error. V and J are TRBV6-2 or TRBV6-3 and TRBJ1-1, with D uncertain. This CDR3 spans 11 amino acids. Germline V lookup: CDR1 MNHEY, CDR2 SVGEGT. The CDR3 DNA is TGTACCAGCAGTTTGGGTACTGAAGCTTTCTTT. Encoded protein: CTSSLGTEAFF.

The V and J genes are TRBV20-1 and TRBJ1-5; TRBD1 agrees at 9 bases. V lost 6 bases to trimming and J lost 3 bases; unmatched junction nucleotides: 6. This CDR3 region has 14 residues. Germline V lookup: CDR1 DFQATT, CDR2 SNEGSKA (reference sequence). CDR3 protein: CSAPGQGYNQPQHF. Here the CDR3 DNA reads TGCAGTGCCCCAGGACAGGGGTACAATCAGCCCCAGCATTTT.

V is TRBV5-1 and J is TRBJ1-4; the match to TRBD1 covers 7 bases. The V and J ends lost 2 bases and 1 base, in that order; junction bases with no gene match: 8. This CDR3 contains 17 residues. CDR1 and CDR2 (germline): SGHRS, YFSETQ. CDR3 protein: CASSFYRGKGTNEKLFF. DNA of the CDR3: TGCGCCAGCAGCTTCTACAGGGGAAAAGGAACTAATGAAAAACTGTTTTTT. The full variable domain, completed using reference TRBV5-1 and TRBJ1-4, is KAGVTQTPRYLIKTRGQQVTLSCSPISGHRSVSWYQQTPGQGLQFLFEYFSETQRNKGNFPGRFSGRQFSNSRSEMNVSTLELGDSALYLCASSFYRGKGTNEKLFFGSGTQLSVL.

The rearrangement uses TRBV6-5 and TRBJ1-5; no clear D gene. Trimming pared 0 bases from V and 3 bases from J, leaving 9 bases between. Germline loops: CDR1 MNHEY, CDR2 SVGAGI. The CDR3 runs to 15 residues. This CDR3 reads CASSYSTEPNQPQHF. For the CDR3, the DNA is TGTGCCAGCAGTTACTCGACGGAACCCAATCAGCCCCAGCATTTT.

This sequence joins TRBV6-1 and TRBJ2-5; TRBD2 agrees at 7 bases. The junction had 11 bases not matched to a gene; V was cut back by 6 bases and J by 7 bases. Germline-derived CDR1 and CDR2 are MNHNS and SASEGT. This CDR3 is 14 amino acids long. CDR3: CASRPLAETSTQYF. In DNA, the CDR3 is TGTGCCAGCAGACCTCTAGCGGAAACTTCGACCCAGTACTTC.

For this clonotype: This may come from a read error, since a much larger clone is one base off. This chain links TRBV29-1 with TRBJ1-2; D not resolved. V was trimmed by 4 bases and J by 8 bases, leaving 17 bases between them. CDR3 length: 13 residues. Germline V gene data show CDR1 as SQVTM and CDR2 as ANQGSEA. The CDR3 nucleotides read TGCAGCGTTGTAGATCCCATCATGAGGGGCTACACCTTC. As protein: CSVVDPIMRGYTF.